This is a list of T cell receptor beta chains from one sample in a study of T cells in Graves' hyperthyroidism and ophthalmopathy. TCRdb processed the multiplex PCR reads anew with MiXCR; each CDR3 protein has one entry. The repertoire consists of over 350,000 distinct CDR3 sequences, with about a fifth occurring once and the leading ten covering 35% to 50%. The sample was blood. The source of these receptors is a man younger than 30 with Graves' ophthalmopathy. The CDR3 runs from the conserved cysteine through the conserved F or W. D genes are given only for firm matches. Clone size is not always given. Where it is, it says once, few, many or a class for expanded clones.

v_call: TRBV5-1; cdr3_length: 15; d_call: NA; clone_size: NA; j_call: TRBJ2-5; cdr3_nt: TGCGCCAGCAGCTTGGTGTTGAGGCCGGAAGAGACCCAGTACTTC; cdr3_aa: CASSLVLRPEETQYF
v_call: TRBV4-1; cdr3_length: 17; d_call: TRBD2; clone_size: NA; j_call: TRBJ2-3; cdr3_nt: TGCGCCAGCAGCCGGCATGGGACTAGCGGGGGCACAGATACGCAGTATTTT; cdr3_aa: CASSRHGTSGGTDTQYF
v_call: TRBV12-3/TRBV12-4; cdr3_length: 14; d_call: TRBD1; clone_size: many; j_call: TRBJ1-2; cdr3_nt: TGTGCCAGCAACCCGGGACAGGGGGAAGGAGTCTACACCTTC; cdr3_aa: CASNPGQGEGVYTF
v_call: TRBV27; cdr3_length: 17; d_call: TRBD2; clone_size: once; j_call: TRBJ2-3; cdr3_nt: TGTGCCATCAGCCCTATCCCCGGGACTAGCGGGGGACATACGCAGTATTTT; cdr3_aa: CAISPIPGTSGGHTQYF
v_call: TRBV3-1; cdr3_length: 15; d_call: TRBD2; clone_size: few; j_call: TRBJ2-3; cdr3_nt: TGTGCCGCCAGTAGCGGGGGCCAGGGCACAGATACGCAGTATTTT; cdr3_aa: CAASSGGQGTDTQYF
v_call: TRBV4-1; cdr3_length: 19; d_call: TRBD1; clone_size: NA; j_call: TRBJ2-6; cdr3_nt: TGCGCCAGCAGCCACCTACCGAGACAGGGGTTCTCTGGGGCCAACGTCCTGACTTTC; cdr3_aa: CASSHLPRQGFSGANVLTF
v_call: TRBV5-6; cdr3_length: 15; d_call: TRBD1; clone_size: few; j_call: TRBJ1-5; cdr3_nt: TGTGCCAGCAGCTTGGGAGGGACAGATCTAGGGCCCCAGCATTTT; cdr3_aa: CASSLGGTDLGPQHF
v_call: TRBV18; cdr3_length: 14; d_call: NA; clone_size: many; j_call: TRBJ2-7; cdr3_nt: TGTGCCAGCTCACCCCGGACGGAGACCTACGAGCAGTACTTC; cdr3_aa: CASSPRTETYEQYF
v_call: TRBV25-1; cdr3_length: 14; d_call: NA; clone_size: NA; j_call: TRBJ1-1; cdr3_nt: TGTGCCAGCAGGCTGGGGGGAGGGGGGACTGAAGCTTTCTTT; cdr3_aa: CASRLGGGGTEAFF
v_call: TRBV19; cdr3_length: 14; d_call: NA; clone_size: NA; j_call: TRBJ1-4; cdr3_nt: TGTGCCAGTAGTATGGGCCAGGGTAATGAAAAACTGTTTTTT; cdr3_aa: CASSMGQGNEKLFF
v_call: TRBV6-2/TRBV6-3; cdr3_length: 14; d_call: TRBD2; clone_size: NA; j_call: TRBJ2-7; cdr3_nt: TGTGCCAGCAGTTACTCAGCGGGAAACTACGAGCAGTACTTC; cdr3_aa: CASSYSAGNYEQYF
v_call: TRBV27; cdr3_length: 15; d_call: NA; clone_size: few; j_call: TRBJ1-2; cdr3_nt: TGTGCCAGCAGCCGCTCCGAAGGGGGTTGGTATGGCTACACCTTC; cdr3_aa: CASSRSEGGWYGYTF
v_call: TRBV5-4; cdr3_length: 13; d_call: NA; clone_size: few; j_call: TRBJ2-2; cdr3_nt: TGTGCCAGCAGCTGGGACTCGCCGGGGGAGCTGTTTTTT; cdr3_aa: CASSWDSPGELFF
v_call: TRBV6-1; cdr3_length: 14; d_call: NA; clone_size: NA; j_call: TRBJ1-1; cdr3_nt: TGTGCCAGCAGTCGTGCTTTAGATAACACTGAAGCTTTCTTT; cdr3_aa: CASSRALDNTEAFF
v_call: TRBV4-2; cdr3_length: 14; d_call: NA; clone_size: NA; j_call: TRBJ2-7; cdr3_nt: TGTGCCAGCAGCCAAGTCCCCGCCACCTACGAGCAGTACTTC; cdr3_aa: CASSQVPATYEQYF
v_call: TRBV28; cdr3_length: 17; d_call: NA; clone_size: few; j_call: TRBJ1-6; cdr3_nt: TGTGCCAGCAGTTACCCCTCCGAAGGGACCTATAATTCACCCCTCCACTTT; cdr3_aa: CASSYPSEGTYNSPLHF
v_call: TRBV28; cdr3_length: 16; d_call: NA; clone_size: NA; j_call: TRBJ1-6; cdr3_nt: TGTGCCAGCGGCCTGGGGGGAAGCTCCTATAATTCACCCCTCCACTTT; cdr3_aa: CASGLGGSSYNSPLHF
v_call: TRBV24-1; cdr3_length: 17; d_call: TRBD1; clone_size: many; j_call: TRBJ2-3; cdr3_nt: TGTGCCACCAGTGATTTGGGGACAGATGAGTCCACAGATACGCAGTATTTT; cdr3_aa: CATSDLGTDESTDTQYF
v_call: TRBV15; cdr3_length: 16; d_call: TRBD1; clone_size: NA; j_call: TRBJ2-2; cdr3_nt: TGTGCCACCAGCAGGGGGGAGGACAGGGCCTCCGGGGAGCTGTTTTTT; cdr3_aa: CATSRGEDRASGELFF
v_call: TRBV5-4; cdr3_length: 15; d_call: TRBD1; clone_size: NA; j_call: TRBJ1-4; cdr3_nt: TGTGCCGGACGACAGGGGGCAGAAACTAATGAAAAACTGTTTTTT; cdr3_aa: CAGRQGAETNEKLFF
v_call: TRBV12-3/TRBV12-4; cdr3_length: 14; d_call: NA; clone_size: few; j_call: TRBJ2-2; cdr3_nt: TGTGCCAGCAGGGTACAGGGTCAAAGCGGGGAGCTGTTTTTT; cdr3_aa: CASRVQGQSGELFF
v_call: TRBV12-3/TRBV12-4; cdr3_length: 13; d_call: NA; clone_size: many; j_call: TRBJ2-3; cdr3_nt: TGTGCCAGCGACGCCCCCTCAAGATCAACGCAGTATTTT; cdr3_aa: CASDAPSRSTQYF
v_call: TRBV11-2; cdr3_length: 16; d_call: NA; clone_size: many; j_call: TRBJ1-4; cdr3_nt: TGTGCCAGCAGCTTCCCCTTGGGGGAAGGAGGGGGAAAACTGTTTTTT; cdr3_aa: CASSFPLGEGGGKLFF
v_call: TRBV4-1; cdr3_length: 17; d_call: NA; clone_size: NA; j_call: TRBJ2-3; cdr3_nt: TGCGCCAGCAGCCAAGTGGGCCATGGACGATTCACAGATACGCAGTATTTT; cdr3_aa: CASSQVGHGRFTDTQYF
v_call: TRBV6-4; cdr3_length: 15; d_call: TRBD2; clone_size: NA; j_call: TRBJ2-3; cdr3_nt: TGTGCCAGCAGTGCTAGCGGGGGGGCCACAGATACGCAGTATTTT; cdr3_aa: CASSASGGATDTQYF
v_call: TRBV20-1; cdr3_length: 14; d_call: NA; clone_size: NA; j_call: TRBJ2-7; cdr3_nt: TGCAGTGCTAGAAACGGGGACCATTACAATGAGCAGTACTTC; cdr3_aa: CSARNGDHYNEQYF
v_call: TRBV7-9; cdr3_length: 15; d_call: TRBD1; clone_size: many; j_call: TRBJ2-3; cdr3_nt: TGTGCCAGCAGCTCCTCGACAGGGGGCGGAGATACGCAGTATTTT; cdr3_aa: CASSSSTGGGDTQYF
v_call: TRBV10-3; cdr3_length: 16; d_call: NA; clone_size: many; j_call: TRBJ2-7; cdr3_nt: TGTGCCATCAGTGACCCCGGGACGCCGAGCTCCTACGAGCAGTACTTC; cdr3_aa: CAISDPGTPSSYEQYF
v_call: TRBV11-1; cdr3_length: 16; d_call: NA; clone_size: many; j_call: TRBJ2-3; cdr3_nt: TGTGCCAGCAGCCCCGGCGGGACAAGAAGCACAGATACGCAGTATTTT; cdr3_aa: CASSPGGTRSTDTQYF
v_call: TRBV11-2; cdr3_length: 17; d_call: TRBD1; clone_size: many; j_call: TRBJ2-5; cdr3_nt: TGTGCCAGCAGCTTGTCCTCCGGGACAGGGGTAACGGAGACCCAGTACTTC; cdr3_aa: CASSLSSGTGVTETQYF
v_call: TRBV6-1; cdr3_length: 16; d_call: NA; clone_size: many; j_call: TRBJ1-2; cdr3_nt: TGTGCCAGCAGTGACCCAGGAGGGGCCGCTAACTATGGCTACACCTTC; cdr3_aa: CASSDPGGAANYGYTF
v_call: TRBV27; cdr3_length: 14; d_call: NA; clone_size: few; j_call: TRBJ1-1; cdr3_nt: TGTGCCAGCAGTTTTGACAGATTGGGCACTGAAGCTTTCTTT; cdr3_aa: CASSFDRLGTEAFF
v_call: TRBV3-1; cdr3_length: 15; d_call: NA; clone_size: many; j_call: TRBJ2-5; cdr3_nt: TGTGCCAGCAGCCAAGGGCCGCAAGTCCAAGAGACCCAGTACTTC; cdr3_aa: CASSQGPQVQETQYF
v_call: TRBV10-3; cdr3_length: 14; d_call: TRBD1; clone_size: many; j_call: TRBJ2-5; cdr3_nt: TGTGCCATCAGGGGGACAGGGTTGCAAGAGACCCAGTACTTC; cdr3_aa: CAIRGTGLQETQYF
v_call: TRBV7-2; cdr3_length: 19; d_call: NA; clone_size: NA; j_call: TRBJ1-2; cdr3_nt: NA; cdr3_aa: CASSFYICSASGRGYGYTF
v_call: TRBV6-2/TRBV6-3; cdr3_length: 14; d_call: NA; clone_size: few; j_call: TRBJ1-5; cdr3_nt: TGTGCCAGCAGCCTCGACGCCTCCAGTCAGCCCCAGCATTTT; cdr3_aa: CASSLDASSQPQHF
v_call: TRBV28; cdr3_length: 15; d_call: TRBD1; clone_size: many; j_call: TRBJ2-3; cdr3_nt: TGTGCCAGCAGCTCGGGGACAGGGGTGATAGATACGCAGTATTTT; cdr3_aa: CASSSGTGVIDTQYF
v_call: TRBV24-1; cdr3_length: 17; d_call: TRBD2; clone_size: few; j_call: TRBJ2-3; cdr3_nt: TGTGCCACCAGTGATTTCGGACTAGCGGGGGTTGCAGATACGCAGTATTTT; cdr3_aa: CATSDFGLAGVADTQYF
v_call: TRBV7-9; cdr3_length: 13; d_call: NA; clone_size: NA; j_call: TRBJ1-1; cdr3_nt: TGTGCCAGCAGGGCCGGGGTTACGCCTGAAGCTTTCTTT; cdr3_aa: CASRAGVTPEAFF
v_call: TRBV7-9; cdr3_length: 13; d_call: NA; clone_size: few; j_call: TRBJ1-2; cdr3_nt: TGTGCCAGCAGCTGGGAGGGGTCCCATGGCTACACCTTC; cdr3_aa: CASSWEGSHGYTF
v_call: TRBV5-1; cdr3_length: 14; d_call: NA; clone_size: NA; j_call: TRBJ2-7; cdr3_nt: TGCGCCAGCAGCCCGGGGAGCGGTGCCTACGAGCAGTACTTC; cdr3_aa: CASSPGSGAYEQYF
v_call: TRBV6-5; cdr3_length: 11; d_call: NA; clone_size: NA; j_call: TRBJ1-2; cdr3_nt: TGTGCCAGCAGTTACGACGCTGGCTACACCTTC; cdr3_aa: CASSYDAGYTF
v_call: TRBV4-1; cdr3_length: 17; d_call: NA; clone_size: NA; j_call: TRBJ1-5; cdr3_nt: TGCGCCAGCAGCCAAGTTGCACGTACTGTGGGCAATCAGCCCCAGCATTTT; cdr3_aa: CASSQVARTVGNQPQHF
v_call: TRBV19; cdr3_length: 16; d_call: NA; clone_size: few; j_call: TRBJ1-5; cdr3_nt: TGTGCCAGTAGTATCCAGGGGACCTATAGCAATCAGCCCCAGCATTTT; cdr3_aa: CASSIQGTYSNQPQHF
v_call: TRBV18; cdr3_length: 17; d_call: TRBD1; clone_size: once; j_call: TRBJ1-6; cdr3_nt: TGTGCCAGCTCGCGCGCTGCACAGGGGGTCGATAATTTACCCCTCCACTTT; cdr3_aa: CASSRAAQGVDNLPLHF
v_call: TRBV24-1; cdr3_length: 15; d_call: TRBD1; clone_size: NA; j_call: TRBJ2-1; cdr3_nt: TGTGCCACCAGTGATCGGGGACAGACGAACAATGAGCAGTTCTTC; cdr3_aa: CATSDRGQTNNEQFF
v_call: TRBV6-1; cdr3_length: 15; d_call: TRBD1; clone_size: many; j_call: TRBJ2-1; cdr3_nt: TGTGCCAGCAGGGCGGCGCAGGGGGTCTACAATGAGCAGTTCTTC; cdr3_aa: CASRAAQGVYNEQFF
v_call: TRBV9; cdr3_length: 14; d_call: TRBD1; clone_size: NA; j_call: TRBJ1-1; cdr3_nt: TGTGCCAGCAGCGCCGGGACAGGAAACCCTGAAGCTTTCTTT; cdr3_aa: CASSAGTGNPEAFF
v_call: TRBV12-3/TRBV12-4; cdr3_length: 14; d_call: NA; clone_size: many; j_call: TRBJ1-5; cdr3_nt: TGTGCCAGCAGTCGTTCCAGAGCTAATCAGCCCCAGCATTTT; cdr3_aa: CASSRSRANQPQHF
v_call: TRBV12-3/TRBV12-4; cdr3_length: 15; d_call: NA; clone_size: NA; j_call: TRBJ2-3; cdr3_nt: TGTGCCAGCAGTGACCGGGCCAGGGGGGGTAATACGCAGTATTTT; cdr3_aa: CASSDRARGGNTQYF
v_call: TRBV4-1; cdr3_length: 17; d_call: NA; clone_size: few; j_call: TRBJ1-2; cdr3_nt: TGCGCCAGCAGCCCCCAGCGCTCGGGAGGGGCCATCTATGGCTACACCTTC; cdr3_aa: CASSPQRSGGAIYGYTF